This T cell receptor beta chain was captured by sequencing in a study of blood T cell repertoires in COVID-19. Authors' processing steps: Amplified reference gene primers provided the basis for estimating nucleated cell counts. Assay used: immunoSEQ multiplex PCR; TCRdb lists only in-frame clones, some missing. The V and J calls and clone size come from that table; D and trimming were worked out from the DNA. The profile covers about 85,000 clones, with around 88% appearing a single time and approximately 5.1% taken by the ten largest. V lost 7 bases and J 0 bases, leaving 9 bases between the germline ends. CDR3 length: 13 amino acids. CDR1 and CDR2 (germline): LNHDA, SQIVND (reference sequence).

The chain couples TRBV19 to TRBJ1-1, with D hard to call. This receptor was identified in an elderly woman with acute or convalescent COVID-19. Sequenced material: peripheral blood. The CDR3 DNA reads as TGTGCCAGTATAGAGAGGCTGAACACTGAAGCTTTCTTT. It encodes CASIERLNTEAFF.